Sequencing of this T cell receptor beta chain was carried out in a study of blood T cell repertoires in COVID-19. Clones were sequenced by immunoSEQ multiplex PCR, and TCRdb holds only the in-frame ones, with some missing. The sample yields roughly 250,000 clones, around nine tenths seen once. About this clone itself: Relative to the germline gene, one junction end is altered; a read error may explain this.

Specimen: PBMCs or T cells enriched from blood (not recorded which). The sequence was collected from a woman in her forties or fifties who had recovered from COVID-19.

CDR3 bases: TGTGCTAGCAGCCGACAGTTGAACACTGAAGCTTTCTTT. This sequence encodes CASSRQLNTEAFF. The chain recombines TRBV7-7 with TRBJ1-1, with a tentative D call TRBD1 (5 bases). CDR1 is SSHAT and CDR2 is FNYEAQ in the germline V gene (reference sequence). CDR3 length equals 13 residues.